Below, 31 T cell receptor beta chains from the same sample are listed, as sequenced in a study of blood T cell repertoires in COVID-19. The assay was immunoSEQ multiplex PCR, and TCRdb's table has in-frame clones only and misses some. The sample records hundreds of thousands of clones, roughly 81% being singletons. The specimen was peripheral blood. The source of these receptors is a man aged 35 to 55 with acute or convalescent COVID-19.

V and J are TRBV7-2 and TRBJ2-3, with a weak D call TRBD1 (6 bases). The CDR3 spans 13 residues. Per germline, CDR1 SGHTA and CDR2 FQGNSA. Deletions cut 2 bases from V and 4 bases from J, with 7 bases between. CDR3 sequence reads: CASSLQGPDTQYF. The DNA of the CDR3 is TGTGCCAGCAGCTTACAGGGGCCAGATACGCAGTATTTT. The full variable domain, completed using reference TRBV7-2 and TRBJ2-3, is GAGVSQSPSNKVTEKGKDVELRCDPISGHTALYWYRQSLGQGLEFLIYFQGNSAPDKSGLPSDRFSAERTGGSVSTLTIQRTQQEDSAVYLCASSLQGPDTQYFGPGTRLTVL.

This chain connects TRBV30 to TRBJ1-5, with D perhaps matching TRBD1 (5 bases). V was clipped by 3 bases and J by 0 bases, with 9 bases between them. Germline CDR1 is GTSNPN and CDR2 is SVGIG (reference sequence). CDR3 length equals 14 residues. CDR3 coding DNA: TGTGCCTGGAGCCGGGGGTATAGCAATCAGCCCCAGCATTTT. It yields the protein CAWSRGYSNQPQHF. The variable domain in full, with the rest retrieved from reference TRBV30 and TRBJ1-5, is SQTIHQWPATLVQPVGSPLSLECTVEGTSNPNLYWYRQAAGRGLQLLFYSVGIGQISSEVPQNLSASRPQDRQFILSSKKLLLSDSGFYLCAWSRGYSNQPQHFGDGTRLSIL.

The V gene is TRBV7-9, the J gene TRBJ2-2; unclear D gene. Germline V gene lookup returns CDR1 SEHNR and CDR2 FQNEAQ (reference sequence). Trimming shortened V by 1 base and J by 3 bases, and 9 bases separated the two germline ends. This CDR3 has 15 residues. This chain's CDR3 is CASSLGLSDTGELFF. CDR3 sequence (DNA): TGTGCCAGCAGCTTAGGGTTGTCAGACACCGGGGAGCTGTTTTTT. Supplemented by reference TRBV7-9 and TRBJ2-2, the full variable domain reads DTGVSQNPRHKITKRGQNVTFRCDPISEHNRLYWYRQTLGQGPEFLTYFQNEAQLEKSRLLSDRFSAERPKGSFSTLEIQRTEQGDSAMYLCASSLGLSDTGELFFGEGSRLTVL.

This sequence joins TRBV28 and TRBJ1-6; 7 bases align to TRBD1. From germline, CDR1 is MDHEN and CDR2 SYDVKM. There are 17 residues in the CDR3. After removal of 3 bases from V and 6 bases from J, the junction contained 11 bases not matched to a gene. CDR3 bases: TGTGCCAGCAGTTTCCCCGGACAGGAGTTCACTAATTCACCCCTCCACTTT. It encodes CASSFPGQEFTNSPLHF.

This rearrangement joins TRBV12-3 or TRBV12-4 to TRBJ1-6; D is possibly TRBD1 (6 bases). The V and J ends lost 3 bases and 13 bases respectively, with 13 bases between them. This CDR3 has 13 amino acids. The CDR3 is CASSLMAGEPLHF. The CDR3 region has the DNA TGTGCCAGCAGTTTGATGGCAGGGGAGCCCCTCCACTTT.

This rearrangement joins TRBV19 to TRBJ2-4; 7 nucleotides agree with TRBD2. Germline CDR1 is LNHDA and CDR2 is SQIVND (reference sequence). The J segment lost 4 bases and the V segment lost 4 bases, leaving 4 bases of the junction unmatched. The CDR3 sequence is 14 residues long. The CDR3 DNA sequence: TGTGCCAGTAGTACCGTGGGACTAAAAAACATTCAGTACTTC. Residues: CASSTVGLKNIQYF. Complete variable domain (other parts from reference TRBV19 and TRBJ2-4): DGGITQSPKYLFRKEGQNVTLSCEQNLNHDAMYWYRQDPGQGLRLIYYSQIVNDFQKGDIAEGYSVSREKKESFPLTVTSAQKNPTAFYLCASSTVGLKNIQYFGAGTRLSVL.

The V call is TRBV5-6, the J call TRBJ1-6, with 8 nucleotides matching TRBD1. The germline gives CDR1 SGHDT, CDR2 YYEEEE. The CDR3 length is 14 residues. The ends lost 0 bases at V and 9 bases at J; junction bases unmatched: 2. CDR3 sequence reads: CASSLGTGSSPLHF. CDR3 nucleotides: TGTGCCAGCAGCTTGGGGACAGGGTCTTCACCCCTCCACTTT.

This chain joins TRBV10-3 and TRBJ2-3, with D possibly matching TRBD1 (6 bases). Germline CDR1 reads ENHRY; CDR2 reads SYGVKD. V lost 4 bases and J 2 bases, leaving 16 bases between the germline ends. The CDR3 spans 16 residues. The CDR3 DNA is TGTGCCATCAGTGCCCAAGGGGACAAGTACACAGATACGCAGTATTTT. Its translation is CAISAQGDKYTDTQYF.

The chain joins TRBV18 to TRBJ2-2, with TRBD1 identical over 10 bases. Germline lookup yields CDR1 KGHSH and CDR2 LQKENI. The CDR3 sequence is 16 residues long. Trimming removed 3 bases from V and 3 bases from J; junction bases left unmatched: 4. This chain's CDR3 is CASSPWGQGYTGELFF. The CDR3, as DNA: TGTGCCAGCTCACCCTGGGGACAGGGGTACACCGGGGAGCTGTTTTTT. Supplemented by reference TRBV18 and TRBJ2-2, the full variable domain reads NAGVMQNPRHLVRRRGQEARLRCSPMKGHSHVYWYRQLPEEGLKFMVYLQKENIIDESGMPKERFSAEFPKEGPSILRIQQVVRGDSAAYFCASSPWGQGYTGELFFGEGSRLTVL.

This chain joins TRBV6-5 and TRBJ1-1; 7 bases align to TRBD1. The germline CDR1 and CDR2 sequences are MNHEY and SVGAGI. The V and J ends lost 10 bases and 1 base, in that order; junction bases with no gene match: 0. This CDR3 is 11 amino acids long. The CDR3 coding sequence is TGTGCCACAGGGGGGAACACTGAAGCTTTCTTT. Its translation is CATGGNTEAFF.

The table lists this clone with a count of one. The V and J genes are TRBV27 and TRBJ1-5; TRBD1 aligns across 10 bases. Trimming took 8 bases from V and 5 from J; bases not matched to a gene: 9. Germline CDR1 and CDR2: MNHEY and SMNVEV (reference sequence). The CDR3 length is 15 residues. The CDR3 DNA reads as TGTGCCAGCGCCCCCCGGGACAGGGGTTATCAGCCCCAGCATTTT. It specifies CASAPRDRGYQPQHF.

The CDR3 region is CASSLFAGASQPQHF. CDR3 DNA: TGTGCCAGCAGCTTGTTCGCAGGGGCCAGTCAGCCCCAGCATTTT. The V and J genes are TRBV5-6 and TRBJ1-5; a possible D gene is TRBD1 (6 bases). V gave up 1 base and J gave up 6 bases, with 14 bases separating them. Germline CDR1 and CDR2: SGHDT and YYEEEE. This CDR3 has 15 residues.

The chain employs TRBV3-1 (or the pseudogene TRBV3-2) and TRBJ1-2, with TRBD1 identical over 9 bases. Germline V gene sequence: CDR1 LGHDT, CDR2 YNNKEL (reference sequence). With V trimmed by 1 base and J by 4 bases, 4 bases remained unmatched. The CDR3 totals 15 residues. This chain's CDR3 is CASSQGTGVGYGYTF. The CDR3 DNA reads TGTGCCAGCAGCCAAGGGACAGGGGTTGGCTATGGCTACACCTTC.

The chain employs TRBV28 and TRBJ1-6, with D tentatively TRBD1 (6 bases). The CDR3 is made up of 15 amino acids. Germline V gives CDR1 MDHEN, CDR2 SYDVKM. Trimming shortened V by 5 bases and J by 7 bases, and 15 bases separated the two germline ends. The CDR3 bases are TGTGCCAGCAGTACGGACAGCGGGAAGAATTCACCCCTCCACTTT. It translates to CASSTDSGKNSPLHF.

The count of this clone is one. The V and J genes are TRBV11-2 and TRBJ1-6; D uncertain. The CDR3 runs to 15 residues. CDR1 is SGHAT and CDR2 is FQNNGV in the germline V gene. V gave up 0 bases and J gave up 6 bases, with 9 bases separating them. As DNA, the CDR3 is TGTGCCAGCAGCTTAGATCGGGTCATTAATTCACCCCTCCACTTT. This encodes CASSLDRVINSPLHF.

V and J are TRBV5-5 and TRBJ1-5; no clear D gene. V was pared by 4 bases and J by 7 bases, with 12 bases between. This CDR3 region has 13 residues. The germline CDR1 and CDR2 sequences are SGHKS and YYEKEE (reference sequence). The CDR3 DNA reads TGTGCCAGCAGCCTCGGTCCCGGGCAGCCCCAGCATTTT. Its translation is CASSLGPGQPQHF.

This chain joins TRBV7-8 and TRBJ1-4; 7 bases map to TRBD1. V was clipped by 5 bases and J by 4 bases; unmatched bases: 13. The CDR3 is 17 amino acids. The germline gives CDR1 SGHVS, CDR2 FQNEAQ. CDR3 sequence (DNA): TGTGCCAGCAGCCCAGGACGACAGGGTTTGGGTAATGAAAAACTGTTTTTT. As protein: CASSPGRQGLGNEKLFF.

The gene calls are TRBV19 and TRBJ1-2; TRBD1 might be the D (5 bases). Germline CDR1 and CDR2: LNHDA and SQIVND (reference sequence). CDR3 length: 15 residues. The ends were cut back, 0 bases at V and 0 bases at J, with 8 bases in the middle. For the CDR3, the DNA is TGTGCCAGTAGTATAGAGGGGCGACCTAACTATGGCTACACCTTC. It translates to CASSIEGRPNYGYTF.

The chain has TRBV6-5 and TRBJ1-1; unclear D gene. This CDR3 contains 14 residues. Trimming cost V 0 bases and J 0 bases, with 5 bases left between them. Germline V gives CDR1 MNHEY, CDR2 SVGAGI. DNA for the CDR3: TGTGCCAGCAGTTACTCGGCCATGAACACTGAAGCTTTCTTT. Translating gives CASSYSAMNTEAFF.

A single count supports this clone. The rearrangement uses TRBV5-4 and TRBJ2-7; 8 nucleotides agree with TRBD2. The germline CDR1 and CDR2 sequences are SGHNT and YYREEE (reference sequence). Losses at the gene ends were 2 bases for V and 4 bases for J; bases not matched to a gene: 2. The CDR3 runs 13 residues. In nucleotides, the CDR3 is TGTGCCAGCAGCTTCGGGGGGGGATACGAGCAGTACTTC. Protein sequence: CASSFGGGYEQYF.

The chain is built from TRBV10-3 and TRBJ1-5; 8 bases match TRBD1. CDR3 length: 15 amino acids. Germline CDR1 reads ENHRY; CDR2 reads SYGVKD. V was clipped by 5 bases and J by 2 bases; unmatched bases: 5. The CDR3 protein is CAISKDREGNQPQHF. For the CDR3, the DNA is TGTGCCATCAGTAAGGACAGGGAGGGCAATCAGCCCCAGCATTTT.

This clone was found a few times. The chain recombines TRBV24-1 with TRBJ2-7; D is unresolved. Germline loops: CDR1 KGHDR, CDR2 SFDVKD. The CDR3 runs 12 residues. The V gene lost 3 bases and the J gene lost 4 bases, with 6 bases spanning the gap. DNA of the CDR3: TGTGCCACCAGTGATGACACGTACGAGCAGTACTTC. Translating it yields CATSDDTYEQYF.

This chain joins TRBV7-2 and TRBJ2-2; D possibly corresponds to TRBD2 (5 bases). The V end lost 0 bases, the J end lost 1 base, and 6 bases lay between the germline ends. The CDR3 covers 15 residues. The germline V gene encodes CDR1 SGHTA and CDR2 FQGNSA. The CDR3 coding sequence is TGTGCCAGCAGCTTAGCGGGGAGGAACACCGGGGAGCTGTTTTTT. Protein sequence: CASSLAGRNTGELFF.

The CDR3 sequence: CASSVAPQTNQPQHF. The CDR3 region has the DNA TGTGCCAGCAGCGTAGCCCCCCAGACAAATCAGCCCCAGCATTTT. The J gene is TRBJ1-5, the V gene TRBV9, with unresolved D. V gave up 0 bases and J gave up 4 bases, with 11 bases separating them. The CDR3 loop spans 15 amino acids. Germline values: CDR1 SGDLS, CDR2 YYNGEE.

The rearrangement joins TRBV5-8 to TRBJ1-5; 10 bases fit TRBD1. This CDR3 spans 14 amino acids. Per the germline V gene, CDR1 is SGHTS and CDR2 is YDEGEE. Trimming at V came to 4 bases and at J to 7 bases, leaving 5 bases not matched to a gene. CDR3 region: CASSGGQGGQPQHF. The CDR3 region has the DNA TGTGCCAGCAGCGGAGGACAGGGGGGACAGCCCCAGCATTTT.

The rearrangement uses TRBV30 and TRBJ1-2, with D tentatively TRBD1 (6 bases). V was cut by 2 bases and J by 6 bases, with 13 bases left in between. CDR3 size: 13 residues. CDR1 is GTSNPN, CDR2 SVGIG, per germline (reference sequence). The CDR3 region is CAWSRRGAHGYTF. The CDR3 nucleotides read TGTGCCTGGAGTCGCCGGGGGGCCCATGGCTACACCTTC.

The rearrangement links TRBV5-6 to TRBJ1-2; 7 positions match TRBD1. CDR1 and CDR2 (germline): SGHDT, YYEEEE. Trimming cost V 0 bases and J 2 bases; bases outside gene matches: 4. CDR3 length equals 15 residues. The DNA of the CDR3 is TGTGCCAGCAGCTTGGAAAGGGGGCCCAACTATGGCTACACCTTC. Protein product: CASSLERGPNYGYTF.

The chain is built from TRBV11-2 and TRBJ1-2, with D maybe TRBD1 (6 bases). The CDR3 loop spans 15 amino acids. V lost 1 base and J lost 0, with 9 bases in between. The germline V gene has CDR1 SGHAT and CDR2 FQNNGV. The CDR3 is CASSLAGTTNYGYTF. CDR3 bases: TGTGCCAGCAGCTTAGCCGGGACAACTAACTATGGCTACACCTTC. The entire variable domain, with the rest obtained from reference TRBV11-2 and TRBJ1-2, is as follows: EAGVAQSPRYKIIEKRQSVAFWCNPISGHATLYWYQQILGQGPKLLIQFQNNGVVDDSQLPKDRFSAERLKGVDSTLKIQPAKLEDSAVYLCASSLAGTTNYGYTFGSGTRLTVV.

Only one count was recorded for this clone. The rearrangement links TRBV7-9 to TRBJ1-2; unclear D gene. In germline, CDR1 is SEHNR, CDR2 FQNEAQ (reference sequence). The CDR3 contains 14 residues. Trimming shortened V by 1 base and J by 4 bases, and 10 bases separated the two germline ends. CDR3 sequence: CASSLDPIGYGYTF. The CDR3 coding sequence is TGTGCCAGCAGCTTAGACCCGATCGGCTATGGCTACACCTTC.

This chain connects TRBV2 to TRBJ1-1; tentatively, D is TRBD1 (5 bases). CDR1 SNHLY and CDR2 FYNNEI come from the germline V gene. Trimming shortened V by 7 bases and J by 5 bases, and 20 bases separated the two germline ends. The CDR3 totals 15 residues. The chain's CDR3 is CASTLSQGMRTEAFF. CDR3 DNA: TGTGCCAGCACCCTTTCCCAGGGAATGAGGACTGAAGCTTTCTTT.

This chain joins TRBV18 and TRBJ2-3; no firm D call. The CDR3 totals 12 residues. With 6 bases removed from V and 4 bases from J, the gap between germline ends came to 8 bases. CDR1 and CDR2 from the germline V gene are KGHSH and LQKENI. The chain's CDR3 is CASSQWSDTQYF. CDR3 bases: TGTGCCAGCTCGCAGTGGTCAGATACGCAGTATTTT.